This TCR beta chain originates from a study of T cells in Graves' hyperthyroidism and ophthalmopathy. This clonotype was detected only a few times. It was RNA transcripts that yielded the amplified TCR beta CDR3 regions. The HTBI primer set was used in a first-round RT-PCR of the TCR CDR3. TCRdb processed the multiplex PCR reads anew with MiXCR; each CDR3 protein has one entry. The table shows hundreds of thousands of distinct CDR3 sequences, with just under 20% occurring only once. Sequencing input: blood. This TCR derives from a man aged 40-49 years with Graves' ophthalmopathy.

In DNA, the CDR3 is TGCGCCAGCAGTACAGGGGCCACCGGGGAGCTGTTTTTT. Its protein is CASSTGATGELFF. J is TRBJ2-2 and V is TRBV5-1; 7 bases agree with TRBD1. V was clipped by 5 bases and J by 4 bases; unmatched bases: 2. The CDR3 totals 13 residues. Germline V gene data show CDR1 as SGHRS and CDR2 as YFSETQ.